Sequencing of this T cell receptor (beta chain) was carried out in a study of blood T cell repertoires in COVID-19. About the study: Whether acute or convalescent, the COVID-19 samples came from the United States, Italy and Spain. Nucleic acid was either cDNA or gDNA, and it came from T cells, B-cell-depleted T cells, or PBMCs.

Authors' data handling: Nucleated cell counts were estimated from reference gene primer amplification. Here immunoSEQ multiplex PCR was the method, and the copy in TCRdb shows in-frame clones only, minus some. V, J and clone size are taken as reported in that table, and D and trimming were inferred from the DNA itself. Of some 350,000 clones listed, around 88% are singletons. V was trimmed by 0 bases and J by 7 bases, leaving 13 bases between them. Germline-derived CDR1 and CDR2 are SGHAT and FQNNGV. This CDR3 spans 16 amino acids. Sequenced input: peripheral blood. This receptor was taken from a man between 25 and 39 years old with active or convalescent COVID-19. The chain joins TRBV11-2 to TRBJ1-6, with D possibly matching TRBD1 (6 bases). CDR3 nucleotides: TGTGCCAGCAGCTTAGATAGACAGGTCCGAAATTCACCCCTCCACTTT. Encoded protein: CASSLDRQVRNSPLHF. The full variable domain, with the rest looked up from reference TRBV11-2 and TRBJ1-6, is EAGVAQSPRYKIIEKRQSVAFWCNPISGHATLYWYQQILGQGPKLLIQFQNNGVVDDSQLPKDRFSAERLKGVDSTLKIQPAKLEDSAVYLCASSLDRQVRNSPLHFGNGTRLTVT.